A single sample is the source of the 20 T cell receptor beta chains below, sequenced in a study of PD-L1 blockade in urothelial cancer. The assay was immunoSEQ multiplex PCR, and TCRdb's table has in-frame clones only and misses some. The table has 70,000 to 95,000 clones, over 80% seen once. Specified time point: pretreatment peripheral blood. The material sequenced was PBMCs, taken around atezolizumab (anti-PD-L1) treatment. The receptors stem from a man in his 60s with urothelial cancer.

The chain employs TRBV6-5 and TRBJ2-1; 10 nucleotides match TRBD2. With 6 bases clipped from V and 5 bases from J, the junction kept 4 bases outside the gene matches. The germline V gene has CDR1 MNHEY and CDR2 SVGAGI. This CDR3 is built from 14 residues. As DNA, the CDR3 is TGTGCCAGCAGGATAGCGGGGGGTAACAATGAGCAGTTCTTC. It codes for CASRIAGGNNEQFF.

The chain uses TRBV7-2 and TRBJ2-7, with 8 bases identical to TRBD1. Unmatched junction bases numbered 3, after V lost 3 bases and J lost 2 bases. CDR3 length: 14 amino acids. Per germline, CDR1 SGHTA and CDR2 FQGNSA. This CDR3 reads CASSFPTGAYEQYF. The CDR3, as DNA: TGTGCCAGCAGCTTCCCGACAGGGGCCTACGAGCAGTACTTC.

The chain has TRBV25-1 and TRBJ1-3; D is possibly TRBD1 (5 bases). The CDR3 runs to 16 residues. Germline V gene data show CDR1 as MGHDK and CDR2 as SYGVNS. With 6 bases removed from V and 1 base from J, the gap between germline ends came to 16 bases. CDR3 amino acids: CASRGTDRLSGNTIYF. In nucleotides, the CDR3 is TGTGCCAGCAGGGGGACTGACAGACTGTCTGGAAACACCATATATTTT.

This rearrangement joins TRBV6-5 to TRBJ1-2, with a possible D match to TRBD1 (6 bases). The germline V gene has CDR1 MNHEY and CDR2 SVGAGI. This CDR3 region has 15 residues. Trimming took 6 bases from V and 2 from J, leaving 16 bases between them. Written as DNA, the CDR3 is TGTGCCAGCAGAGCGGGACAAGTAAGAAACTATGGCTACACCTTC. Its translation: CASRAGQVRNYGYTF.

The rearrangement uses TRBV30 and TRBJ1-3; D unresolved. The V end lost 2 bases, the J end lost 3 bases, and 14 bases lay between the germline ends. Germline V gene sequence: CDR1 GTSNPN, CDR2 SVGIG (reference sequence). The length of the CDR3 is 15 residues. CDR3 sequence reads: CAWSRDSRLGNTIYF. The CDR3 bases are TGTGCCTGGAGTAGAGACTCACGCCTTGGAAACACCATATATTTT.

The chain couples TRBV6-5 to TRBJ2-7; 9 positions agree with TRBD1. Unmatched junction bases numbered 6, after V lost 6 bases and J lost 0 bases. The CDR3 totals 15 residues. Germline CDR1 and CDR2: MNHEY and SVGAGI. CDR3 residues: CASSHGQGLSYEQYF. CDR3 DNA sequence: TGTGCCAGCAGCCACGGACAGGGGCTCTCCTACGAGCAGTACTTC.

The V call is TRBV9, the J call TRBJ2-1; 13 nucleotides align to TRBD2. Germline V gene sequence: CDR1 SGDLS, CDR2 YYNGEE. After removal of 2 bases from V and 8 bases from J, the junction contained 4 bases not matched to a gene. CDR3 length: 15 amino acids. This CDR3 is CASSVTSGGAYEQFF. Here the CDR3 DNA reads TGTGCCAGCAGCGTTACTAGCGGGGGGGCCTATGAGCAGTTCTTC.

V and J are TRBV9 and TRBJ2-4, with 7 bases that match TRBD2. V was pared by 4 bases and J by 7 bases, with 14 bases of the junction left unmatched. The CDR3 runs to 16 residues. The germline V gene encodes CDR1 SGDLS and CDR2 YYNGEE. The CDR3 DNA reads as TGTGCCAGCAGCCCTATACCGGGAGGACCGGGGAACATTCAGTACTTC. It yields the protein CASSPIPGGPGNIQYF.

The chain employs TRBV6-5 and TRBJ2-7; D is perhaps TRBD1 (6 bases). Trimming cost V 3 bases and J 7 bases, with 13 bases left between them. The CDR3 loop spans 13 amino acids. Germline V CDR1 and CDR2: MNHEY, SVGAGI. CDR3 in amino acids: CASSYGERGEQYF. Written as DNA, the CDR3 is TGTGCCAGCAGTTATGGGGAAAGGGGGGAGCAGTACTTC.

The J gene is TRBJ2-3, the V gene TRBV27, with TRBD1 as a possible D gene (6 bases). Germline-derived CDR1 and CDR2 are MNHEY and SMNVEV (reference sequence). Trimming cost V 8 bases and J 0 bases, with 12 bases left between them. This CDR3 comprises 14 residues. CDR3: CASSTGYSTDTQYF. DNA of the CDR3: TGTGCCAGCTCTACAGGGTACAGCACAGATACGCAGTATTTT.

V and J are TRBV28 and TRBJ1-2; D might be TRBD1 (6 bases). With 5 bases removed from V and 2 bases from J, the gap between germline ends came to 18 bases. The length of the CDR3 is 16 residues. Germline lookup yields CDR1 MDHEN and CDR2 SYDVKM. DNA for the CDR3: TGTGCCAGCAGTCCTCATGACAGGCTAGGGAACTATGGCTACACCTTC. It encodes CASSPHDRLGNYGYTF.

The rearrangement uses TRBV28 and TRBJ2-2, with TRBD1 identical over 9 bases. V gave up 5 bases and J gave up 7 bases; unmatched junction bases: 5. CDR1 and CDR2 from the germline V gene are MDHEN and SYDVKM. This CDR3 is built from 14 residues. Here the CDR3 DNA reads TGTGCCAGCAGTCGGGACAGGGTTAACGGGGAGCTGTTTTTT. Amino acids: CASSRDRVNGELFF.

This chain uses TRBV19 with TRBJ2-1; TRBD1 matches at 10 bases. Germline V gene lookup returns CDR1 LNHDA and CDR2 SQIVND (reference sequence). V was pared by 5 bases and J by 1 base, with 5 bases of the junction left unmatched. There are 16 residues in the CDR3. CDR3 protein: CASSARDRGSYNEQFF. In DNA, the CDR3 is TGTGCCAGTAGTGCCCGGGACAGGGGTTCCTACAATGAGCAGTTCTTC.

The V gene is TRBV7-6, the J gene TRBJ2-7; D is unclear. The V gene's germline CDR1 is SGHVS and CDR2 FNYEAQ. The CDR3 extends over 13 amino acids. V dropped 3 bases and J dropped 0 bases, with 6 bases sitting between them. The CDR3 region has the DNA TGTGCCAGCAGCTTGGGCTACTCCTACGAGCAGTACTTC. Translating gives CASSLGYSYEQYF.

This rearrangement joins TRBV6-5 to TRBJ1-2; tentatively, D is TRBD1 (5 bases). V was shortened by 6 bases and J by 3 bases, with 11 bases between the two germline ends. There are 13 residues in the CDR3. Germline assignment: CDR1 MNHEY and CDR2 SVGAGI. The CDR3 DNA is TGTGCCAGCAGCCCCACCAGGGACTATGGCTACACCTTC. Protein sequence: CASSPTRDYGYTF.

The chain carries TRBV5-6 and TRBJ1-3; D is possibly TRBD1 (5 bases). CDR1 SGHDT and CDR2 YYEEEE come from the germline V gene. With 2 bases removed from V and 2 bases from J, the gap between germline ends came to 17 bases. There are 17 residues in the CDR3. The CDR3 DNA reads TGTGCCAGCAGCTTTGCCGGGACTCCATTGGCTGGAAACACCATATATTTT. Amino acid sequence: CASSFAGTPLAGNTIYF.

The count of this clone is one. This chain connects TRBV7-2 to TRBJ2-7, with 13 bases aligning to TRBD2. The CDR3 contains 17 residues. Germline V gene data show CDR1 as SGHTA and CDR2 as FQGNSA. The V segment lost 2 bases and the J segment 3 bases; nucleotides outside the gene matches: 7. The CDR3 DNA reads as TGTGCCAGCAGCTTATCAGGACTAGCGGGGGCTTACTACGAGCAGTACTTC. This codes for CASSLSGLAGAYYEQYF. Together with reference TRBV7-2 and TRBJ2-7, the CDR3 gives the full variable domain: GAGVSQSPSNKVTEKGKDVELRCDPISGHTALYWYRQSLGQGLEFLIYFQGNSAPDKSGLPSDRFSAERTGGSVSTLTIQRTQQEDSAVYLCASSLSGLAGAYYEQYFGPGTRLTVT.

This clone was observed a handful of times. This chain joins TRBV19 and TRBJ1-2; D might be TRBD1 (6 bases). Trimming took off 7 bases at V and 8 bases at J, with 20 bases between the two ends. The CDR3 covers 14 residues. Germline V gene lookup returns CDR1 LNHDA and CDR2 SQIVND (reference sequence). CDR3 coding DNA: TGTGCCAGTACCCCTCGACGGGGGGCGGGGGGCTACACCTTC. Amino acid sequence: CASTPRRGAGGYTF.

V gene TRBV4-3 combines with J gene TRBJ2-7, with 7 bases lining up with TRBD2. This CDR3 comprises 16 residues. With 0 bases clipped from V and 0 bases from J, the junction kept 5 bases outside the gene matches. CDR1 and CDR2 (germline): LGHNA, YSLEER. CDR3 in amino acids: CASSQETSASSYEQYF. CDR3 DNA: TGCGCCAGCAGCCAAGAAACTAGCGCAAGCTCCTACGAGCAGTACTTC.

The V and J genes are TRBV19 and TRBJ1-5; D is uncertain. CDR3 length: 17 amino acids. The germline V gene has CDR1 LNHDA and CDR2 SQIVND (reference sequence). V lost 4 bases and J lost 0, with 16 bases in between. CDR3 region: CASSRWQRGYSNQPQHF. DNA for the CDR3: TGTGCCAGTAGTAGGTGGCAGAGAGGTTATAGCAATCAGCCCCAGCATTTT.